The rows below give T cell receptor beta chains drawn from one sample of a study of T cells in Graves' hyperthyroidism and ophthalmopathy. TCRdb re-called the multiplex PCR reads through MiXCR, storing one row per CDR3 protein. The table lists 250,000 to 300,000 distinct CDR3 sequences, around 19% of them singletons, with under 40% in the top ten. The sample consisted of blood. The receptors derive from a man aged 50 to 59 with Graves' ophthalmopathy. Each CDR3 is given with its conserved first and last residue. D genes are given only for firm matches. Size is stated for part of the rows, as once, few or many counts, or as a class when the clone is expanded.

TRBV28	NA	few	TRBJ1-1	CASSLATSTEAFF	TGTGCCAGCAGTTTAGCGACCTCGACTGAAGCTTTCTTT
TRBV6-1	NA	NA	TRBJ2-7	CASSEKYYEQYF	TGTGCCAGCAGTGAAAAGTACTACGAGCAGTACTTC
TRBV20-1	NA	many	TRBJ1-2	CSARAVAGANYGYTF	TGCAGTGCTAGAGCCGTGGCAGGAGCTAACTATGGCTACACCTTC
TRBV28	NA	NA	TRBJ1-2	CASSPYSTAFYGYTF	TGTGCCAGCAGTCCGTACTCCACTGCCTTCTATGGCTACACCTTC
TRBV5-1	NA	many	TRBJ2-1	CASSRDGLNEQFF	TGCGCCAGCAGCCGGGACGGCCTCAATGAGCAGTTCTTC
TRBV19	TRBD2	NA	TRBJ2-1	CASSGGTSGNNEQFF	TGTGCCAGTAGTGGCGGGACTAGCGGAAACAATGAGCAGTTCTTC
TRBV20-1	NA	NA	TRBJ2-3	CSARDDFGDQPYTDTQYF	TGCAGTGCTAGAGACGACTTCGGGGACCAACCCTACACAGATACGCAGTATTTT
TRBV24-1	TRBD1	NA	TRBJ2-2	CATKRTGGGDAGELFF	TGTGCCACCAAGCGGACAGGGGGCGGGGATGCCGGGGAGCTGTTTTTT
TRBV19	NA	NA	TRBJ1-5	CASSIGKGGASNQPQHF	TGTGCCAGTAGTATAGGAAAAGGAGGGGCGAGCAATCAGCCCCAGCATTTT
TRBV5-4	TRBD2	NA	TRBJ2-3	CASSLSASGSAAQYF	TGTGCCAGCAGCTTGTCGGCTAGCGGGAGTGCTGCGCAGTATTTT
TRBV19	NA	NA	TRBJ2-5	CASSTGMKETQYF	TGTGCCAGTAGTACGGGGATGAAAGAGACCCAGTACTTC
TRBV27	TRBD2	NA	TRBJ2-7	CASSFTSGPIYEQYF	TGTGCCAGCAGCTTTACTAGCGGACCTATTTACGAGCAGTACTTC
TRBV30	NA	NA	TRBJ1-2	CAWSVRGASPNYGYTF	TGTGCCTGGAGTGTCCGGGGGGCGAGTCCTAACTATGGCTACACCTTC
TRBV5-8	NA	NA	TRBJ2-6	CASSFDRRSSGANVLTF	TGTGCCAGCAGCTTCGATAGACGGAGCTCTGGGGCCAACGTCCTGACTTTC
TRBV20-1	NA	NA	TRBJ1-1	CSARDVGVGGKEAFF	TGCAGTGCTAGAGATGTCGGGGTTGGCGGAAAGGAAGCTTTCTTT
TRBV7-9	TRBD2	many	TRBJ2-1	CASRSGSLNNEQFF	TGTGCCAGCCGCAGCGGGAGCCTAAACAATGAGCAGTTCTTC
TRBV20-1	NA	many	TRBJ2-5	CSEGDRQSVETQYF	TGCAGTGAGGGGGACCGACAGTCTGTCGAGACCCAGTACTTC
TRBV11-2	NA	many	TRBJ2-7	CTSSPGPGGEQYF	TGTACCAGCAGCCCAGGGCCCGGAGGGGAGCAGTACTTC
TRBV7-8	NA	few	TRBJ2-3	CASRVTRGGTDTQYF	TGTGCCAGCAGAGTCACTAGAGGGGGCACAGATACGCAGTATTTT
TRBV6-1	TRBD1	NA	TRBJ1-5	CASTPGGWGNQPQHF	TGTGCCAGCACCCCAGGGGGATGGGGCAATCAGCCCCAGCATTTT
TRBV28	NA	many	TRBJ2-7	CASSSPLAAREQYF	TGTGCCAGCAGTTCCCCGTTGGCCGCTCGGGAGCAGTACTTC
TRBV6-1	TRBD1	few	TRBJ1-2	CASSRDRVGYGYTF	TGTGCCAGCAGCCGGGACAGGGTAGGCTATGGCTACACCTTC
TRBV28	TRBD1	NA	TRBJ1-4	CASSLEGQGFNEKLFF	TGTGCCAGCAGTTTGGAAGGACAGGGGTTTAATGAAAAACTGTTTTTT
TRBV7-8	TRBD2	NA	TRBJ2-5	CASSPGGNQETQYF	TGTGCCAGCAGCCCCGGGGGGAACCAAGAGACCCAGTACTTC
TRBV20-1	NA	many	TRBJ2-7	CSARGFLAAYEQYF	TGCAGTGCTAGAGGGTTTCTAGCAGCCTACGAGCAGTACTTC
TRBV10-3	NA	many	TRBJ2-7	CAIRAGYEQYF	TGTGCCATCAGAGCAGGATACGAGCAGTACTTC
TRBV11-2	NA	many	TRBJ2-2	CASSWGQAGAGELFF	TGTGCCAGCAGCTGGGGACAGGCGGGGGCCGGGGAGCTGTTTTTT
TRBV2	NA	few	TRBJ2-7	CASSEGVVSYEQYF	TGTGCCAGCAGTGAGGGGGTCGTCTCCTACGAGCAGTACTTC
TRBV27	TRBD1	NA	TRBJ2-7	CASRSGTGVGEQYF	TGTGCCAGCAGATCCGGGACAGGGGTGGGGGAGCAGTACTTC
TRBV30	NA	few	TRBJ1-6	CACSAAMNSPLHF	TGTGCCTGTTCTGCGGCAATGAATTCACCCCTCCACTTT
TRBV6-1	TRBD1	few	TRBJ1-5	CASSLQGARNQPQHF	TGTGCCAGCAGCCTTCAGGGGGCGCGCAATCAGCCCCAGCATTTT
TRBV20-1	TRBD2	NA	TRBJ2-3	CSAKMGLARVQQYF	TGCAGTGCCAAGATGGGACTAGCTCGGGTTCAGCAGTATTTT
TRBV7-6	TRBD1	few	TRBJ2-7	CASSHGQGSYEQYF	TGTGCCAGCAGTCATGGACAGGGCTCCTACGAGCAGTACTTC
TRBV18	NA	NA	TRBJ2-6	CASSQGRNSGANVLTF	TGTGCCAGCTCACAAGGACGGAACTCTGGGGCCAACGTCCTGACTTTC
TRBV30	TRBD2	once	TRBJ2-2	CAWSKGTSGRIPNTGELFF	TGTGCCTGGAGTAAAGGGACTAGCGGGAGAATCCCGAACACCGGGGAGCTGTTTTTT
TRBV5-1	NA	many	TRBJ1-4	CASSLRGGVDEKLFF	TGCGCCAGCAGCTTGAGAGGCGGAGTTGATGAAAAACTGTTTTTT
TRBV10-1	TRBD2	many	TRBJ2-3	CASSESPGGPTDTQYF	TGCGCCAGCAGTGAGTCCCCGGGAGGGCCGACAGATACGCAGTATTTT
TRBV6-2/TRBV6-3	TRBD1	once	TRBJ2-7	CASSKQGTGGLEQYF	TGTGCCAGCAGTAAACAGGGGACAGGGGGTTTGGAGCAGTACTTC
TRBV12-3/TRBV12-4	TRBD2	many	TRBJ2-7	CASRASGRSYEQYF	TGTGCCAGCAGGGCTAGCGGGAGATCGTACGAGCAGTACTTC
TRBV6-2/TRBV6-3	NA	few	TRBJ1-6	CASSPPWVSPLHF	TGTGCCAGCAGCCCACCTTGGGTTTCACCCCTCCACTTT
TRBV20-1	NA	many	TRBJ2-3	CSATTAAGHTDTQYF	TGCAGTGCTACTACGGCGGCAGGCCACACAGATACGCAGTATTTT
TRBV6-6	NA	few	TRBJ2-3	CASSYSGVGTDTQYF	TGTGCCAGCAGTTACTCGGGCGTTGGGACAGATACGCAGTATTTT
TRBV7-3	NA	NA	TRBJ1-1	CASSLQGSGTEAFF	TGTGCCAGCAGCTTACAGGGTAGCGGCACTGAAGCTTTCTTT
TRBV6-1	NA	few	TRBJ2-5	CASTRDQNQETQYF	TGTGCCAGCACCCGGGACCAGAACCAAGAGACCCAGTACTTC
TRBV9	NA	NA	TRBJ2-1	CASSVPGVAYNEQFF	TGTGCCAGCAGCGTACCGGGAGTCGCCTACAATGAGCAGTTCTTC
TRBV18	TRBD1	NA	TRBJ2-6	CASSYTGQANSGANVLTF	TGTGCCAGCTCATACACGGGACAGGCCAACTCTGGGGCCAACGTCCTGACTTTC
TRBV4-1	NA	few	TRBJ2-5	CASSQDLRETQYF	TGCGCCAGCAGCCAGGACTTAAGGGAGACCCAGTACTTC
TRBV7-2	NA	NA	TRBJ2-5	CASSFSGDQETQYF	TGTGCCAGCAGCTTCAGCGGAGATCAAGAGACCCAGTACTTC
TRBV6-1	TRBD2	NA	TRBJ2-7	CASSWGLAVSYEQYF	TGTGCCAGCAGTTGGGGACTAGCGGTGTCCTACGAGCAGTACTTC
TRBV3-1	NA	NA	TRBJ2-7	CASSQGLTGYEQYF	TGTGCCAGCAGCCAAGGTCTGACAGGTTACGAGCAGTACTTC
TRBV3-1	NA	many	TRBJ1-2	CASSQGRSIYGYTF	TGTGCCAGCAGCCAAGGACGGAGCATCTATGGCTACACCTTC
TRBV27	NA	NA	TRBJ1-1	CASSPSRQGEAFF	TGTGCCAGCAGCCCCTCGAGGCAGGGGGAAGCTTTCTTT
TRBV13	TRBD1	many	TRBJ2-7	CASSGTGSSYEQYF	TGTGCCAGCAGCGGGACAGGTAGCTCCTACGAGCAGTACTTC
TRBV7-9	TRBD2	few	TRBJ2-3	CASSYLAGGRTDTQYF	TGTGCCAGCAGCTATCTAGCGGGAGGCAGGACAGATACGCAGTATTTT
TRBV13	NA	few	TRBJ2-1	CASSRSGRSGDEQFF	TGTGCCAGCAGTCGAAGTGGCAGGTCCGGTGATGAGCAGTTCTTC